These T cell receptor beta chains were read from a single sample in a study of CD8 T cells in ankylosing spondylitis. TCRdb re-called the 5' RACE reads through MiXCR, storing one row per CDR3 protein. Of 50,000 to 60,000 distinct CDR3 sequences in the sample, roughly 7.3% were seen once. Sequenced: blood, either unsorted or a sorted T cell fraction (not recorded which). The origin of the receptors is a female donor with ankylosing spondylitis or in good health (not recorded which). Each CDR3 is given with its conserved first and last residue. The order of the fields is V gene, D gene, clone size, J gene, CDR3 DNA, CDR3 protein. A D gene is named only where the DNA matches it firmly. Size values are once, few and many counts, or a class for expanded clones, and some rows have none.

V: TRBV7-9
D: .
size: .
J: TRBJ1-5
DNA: TGTGCCAACAGCTTAGGACAAGGGGGTCAGCCCCAGCATTTT
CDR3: CANSLGQGGQPQHF

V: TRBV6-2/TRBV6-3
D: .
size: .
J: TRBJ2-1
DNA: TGTGCCAGCAGTTACACGGGAGAATACAATGAGCAGTTCTTC
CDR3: CASSYTGEYNEQFF

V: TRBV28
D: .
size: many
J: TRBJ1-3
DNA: TGTGCCAGCAGGGAGGCAGGAAACACCATATATTTT
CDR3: CASREAGNTIYF

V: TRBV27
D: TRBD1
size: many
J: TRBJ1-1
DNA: TGTGCCAGCAGCCCTGACCTGGGACAGACTAAAGCTTTCTTT
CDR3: CASSPDLGQTKAFF

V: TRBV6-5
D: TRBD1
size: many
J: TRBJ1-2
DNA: TGTGCCAGCAGTTACTCGATACAGGGGTACAACTATGGCTACACCTTC
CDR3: CASSYSIQGYNYGYTF

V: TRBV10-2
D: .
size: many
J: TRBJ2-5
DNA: TGCGCCAGCAGTGCTTACATTACCCAGCAGACCCAGTACTTC
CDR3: CASSAYITQQTQYF

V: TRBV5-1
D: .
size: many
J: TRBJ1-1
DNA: TGCGCCAGCAGCTTGAGAGGGGCACCCATGAACACTGAAGCTTTCTTT
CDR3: CASSLRGAPMNTEAFF

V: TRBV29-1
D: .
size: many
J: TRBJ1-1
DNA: TGCAGCGGACTGGTTTTTATGAACACTGAAGCTTTCTTT
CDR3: CSGLVFMNTEAFF

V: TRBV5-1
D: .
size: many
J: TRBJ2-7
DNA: TGCGCCAGCTCCGCCACAGGGAGGAGCTCCTACGAGCAGTACTTC
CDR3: CASSATGRSSYEQYF

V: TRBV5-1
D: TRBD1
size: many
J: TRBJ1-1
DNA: TGCGCCAGCAGCCGTACCGGGACAGGGCTTAACACTGAAGCTTTCTTT
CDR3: CASSRTGTGLNTEAFF

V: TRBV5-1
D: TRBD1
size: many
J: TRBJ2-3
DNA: TGCGCCAGCAGCTTGGAGACAGGGGACCCTAGCACAGATACGCAGTATTTT
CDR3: CASSLETGDPSTDTQYF

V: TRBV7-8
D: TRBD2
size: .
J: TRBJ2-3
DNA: TGTGCCAGCAGCTTAGGACAGCGGGGGCCTTCCCGAAGACTCACAGATACGCAGTATTTT
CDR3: CASSLGQRGPSRRLTDTQYF

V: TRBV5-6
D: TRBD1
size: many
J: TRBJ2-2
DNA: TGTGCCAGCAGCTTGAGGGCGACAGGGATCGACACCGGGGAGCTGTTTTTT
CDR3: CASSLRATGIDTGELFF

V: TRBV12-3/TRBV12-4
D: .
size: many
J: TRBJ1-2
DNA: TGTGCCAGCAGTTTATCAGGCGAGGGCTACACCTTC
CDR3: CASSLSGEGYTF

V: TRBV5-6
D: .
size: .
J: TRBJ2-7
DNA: TGTGCCAGCAGCCCCCGGGACCTATCCACCTACGAGCAGTACTTC
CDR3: CASSPRDLSTYEQYF

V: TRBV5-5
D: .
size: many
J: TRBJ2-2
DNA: TGTGCCAGCAGCCTTCACCTCGAACGATTGGACACCGGGGAGCTGTTTTTT
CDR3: CASSLHLERLDTGELFF

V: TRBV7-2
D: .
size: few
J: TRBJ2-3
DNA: TGTGCCAGCGGCCCCGGGCGCACAGATACGCAGTATTTT
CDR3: CASGPGRTDTQYF

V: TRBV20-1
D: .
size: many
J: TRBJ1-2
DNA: TGCAGTGCTAGGGACCTCCAGAGGGAGGGTGGCTACACCTTC
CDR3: CSARDLQREGGYTF

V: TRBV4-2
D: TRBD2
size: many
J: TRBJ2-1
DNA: TGTGCCAGCAGCCATGCGACTAGCGGAATAAACAATGAGCAGTTCTTC
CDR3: CASSHATSGINNEQFF

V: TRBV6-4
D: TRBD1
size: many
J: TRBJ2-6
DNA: TGTGCCAGCAGTGGGGACAGCGCCTCTGGGGCCAACGTCCTGACTTTC
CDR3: CASSGDSASGANVLTF

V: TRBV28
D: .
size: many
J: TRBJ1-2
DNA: TGTGCCAGCAGTTTGCTAGGGGGGAACTATGGCTACACCTTC
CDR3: CASSLLGGNYGYTF

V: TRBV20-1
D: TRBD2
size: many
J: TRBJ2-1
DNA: TGCAGTGCTCCCTCCGGTACTAGCGGGGGAGCTACGCAGTTCTTC
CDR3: CSAPSGTSGGATQFF

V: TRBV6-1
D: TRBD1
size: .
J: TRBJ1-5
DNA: TGTGCCAGCAGTGAATTCGGACAGGGGGCTCTTCAGCCCCAGCATTTT
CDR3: CASSEFGQGALQPQHF

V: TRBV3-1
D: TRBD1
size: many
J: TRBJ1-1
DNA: TGTGCCAGCAGCCAGGGACAGGGTACTGAAGCTTTCTTT
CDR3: CASSQGQGTEAFF

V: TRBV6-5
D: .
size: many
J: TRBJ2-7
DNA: TGTGCCAGCAGTTACCCGGGGAAGGACGGGGAGCAGTACTTC
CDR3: CASSYPGKDGEQYF

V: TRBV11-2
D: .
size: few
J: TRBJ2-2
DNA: TGTGCCAGCAGCTTAGGACCGATAACCAACACCGGGGAGCTGTTTTTT
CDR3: CASSLGPITNTGELFF

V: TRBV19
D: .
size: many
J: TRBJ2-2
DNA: TGTGCCAGTAGTCAACAAACCGGGGAGCTGTTTTTT
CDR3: CASSQQTGELFF

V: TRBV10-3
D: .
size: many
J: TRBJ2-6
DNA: TGTGCCATCAGTGATCCCCCCGTATCTGGGGCCAACGTCCTGACTTTC
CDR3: CAISDPPVSGANVLTF

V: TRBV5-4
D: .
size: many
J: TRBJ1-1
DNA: TGTGCCAGCAGCGCCAACAGGGTTGAAGCTTTCTTT
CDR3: CASSANRVEAFF

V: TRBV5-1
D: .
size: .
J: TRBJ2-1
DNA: TGCGCCAGCAGCGGGGGGGCCGAATATGAGCAGTTCTTC
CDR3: CASSGGAEYEQFF

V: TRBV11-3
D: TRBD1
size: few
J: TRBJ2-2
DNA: TGTGCCAGCAGCTTCCGTTGGGACAGGGGGACGGGGGAGCTGTTTTTT
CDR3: CASSFRWDRGTGELFF

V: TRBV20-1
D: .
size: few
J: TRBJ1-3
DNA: TGCAGTGCTAGAGGGGTGGACAGAGGTAGCTCTGGAAACACCATATATTTT
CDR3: CSARGVDRGSSGNTIYF

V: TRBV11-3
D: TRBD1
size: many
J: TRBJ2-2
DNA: TGTGCCAGCAGCCAGCCTACCGGGACAGTTTTTCCCGGGGAGCTGTTTTTT
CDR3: CASSQPTGTVFPGELFF

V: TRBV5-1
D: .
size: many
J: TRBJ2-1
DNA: TGCGCCAGCAGCTCCCAGCGTGACAATGAGCAGTTCTTC
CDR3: CASSSQRDNEQFF

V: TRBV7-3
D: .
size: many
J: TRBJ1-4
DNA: TGTGCCAGCAGGCCGTCCGGGCGCGTCAAGGAAAAACTGTTTTTT
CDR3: CASRPSGRVKEKLFF

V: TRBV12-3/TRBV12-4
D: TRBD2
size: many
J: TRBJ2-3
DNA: TGTGCCAGCAGTTTAGATGGCGGGGGGGCAGATACGCAGTATTTT
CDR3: CASSLDGGGADTQYF

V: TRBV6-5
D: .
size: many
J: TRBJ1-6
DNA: TGTGCCAGCAGTTACCTGGGCAAGGGAGAAGGATCACCCCTCCACTTT
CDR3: CASSYLGKGEGSPLHF

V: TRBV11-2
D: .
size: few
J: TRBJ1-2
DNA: TGTGCCAGCAGCCCCGGGGATAGGACAGCTAACTATGGCTACACCTTC
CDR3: CASSPGDRTANYGYTF

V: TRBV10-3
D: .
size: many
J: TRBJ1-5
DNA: TGTGCCATCATGCAGGGGTTTAATCAGCCCCAGCATTTT
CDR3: CAIMQGFNQPQHF

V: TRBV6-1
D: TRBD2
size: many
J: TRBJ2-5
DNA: TGTGCCAGCCAGGAACTAGCGCCCCCTGCGACCCAGTACTTC
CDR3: CASQELAPPATQYF

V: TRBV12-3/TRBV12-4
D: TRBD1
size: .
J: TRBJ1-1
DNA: TGTGCCAGCAGTCTACAACGGACAGGGCCTGAAGCTTTCTTT
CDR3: CASSLQRTGPEAFF

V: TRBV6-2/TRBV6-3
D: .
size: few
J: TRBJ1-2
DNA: TGTGCCAGCAGTTACTCCGGGGGGCGCGATCGCTATGGCTACACCTTC
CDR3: CASSYSGGRDRYGYTF

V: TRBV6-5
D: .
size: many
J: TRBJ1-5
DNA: TGTGCCAGCAGTTACTCCGGACACAATCAGCCCCAGCATTTT
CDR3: CASSYSGHNQPQHF